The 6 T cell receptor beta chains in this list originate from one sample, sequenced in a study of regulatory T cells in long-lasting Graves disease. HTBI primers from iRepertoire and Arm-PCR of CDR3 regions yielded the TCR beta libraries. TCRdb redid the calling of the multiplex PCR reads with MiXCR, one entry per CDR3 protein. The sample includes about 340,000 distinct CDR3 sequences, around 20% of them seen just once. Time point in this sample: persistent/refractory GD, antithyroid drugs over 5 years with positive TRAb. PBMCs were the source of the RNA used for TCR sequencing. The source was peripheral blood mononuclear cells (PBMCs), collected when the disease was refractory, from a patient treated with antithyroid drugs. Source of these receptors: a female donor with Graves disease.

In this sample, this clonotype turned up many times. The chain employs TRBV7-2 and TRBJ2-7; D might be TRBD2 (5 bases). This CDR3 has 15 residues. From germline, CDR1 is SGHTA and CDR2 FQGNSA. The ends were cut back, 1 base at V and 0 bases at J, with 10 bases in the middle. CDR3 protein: CASSLGAGHSYEQYF. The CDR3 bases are TGTGCCAGCAGCTTAGGTGCGGGTCACTCCTACGAGCAGTACTTC.

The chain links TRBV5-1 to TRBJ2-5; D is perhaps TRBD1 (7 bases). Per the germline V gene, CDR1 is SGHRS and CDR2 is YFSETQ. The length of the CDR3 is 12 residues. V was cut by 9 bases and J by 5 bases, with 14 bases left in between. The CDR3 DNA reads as TGCGCCATAGGGGGCGCGGGGGAGACCCAGTACTTC. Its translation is CAIGGAGETQYF.

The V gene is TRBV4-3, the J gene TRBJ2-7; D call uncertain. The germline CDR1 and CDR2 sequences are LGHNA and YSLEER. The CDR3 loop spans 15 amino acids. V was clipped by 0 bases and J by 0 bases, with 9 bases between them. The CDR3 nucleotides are TGCGCCAGCAGCCAAGATCGGCAGAGCTCCTACGAGCAGTACTTC. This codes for CASSQDRQSSYEQYF.

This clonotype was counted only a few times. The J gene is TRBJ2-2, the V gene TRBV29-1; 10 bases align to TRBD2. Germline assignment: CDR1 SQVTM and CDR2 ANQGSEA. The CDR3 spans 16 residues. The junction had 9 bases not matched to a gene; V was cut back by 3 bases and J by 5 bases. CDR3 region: CSVDFGTSVGTGELFF. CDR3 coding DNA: TGCAGCGTTGACTTCGGGACTAGCGTGGGGACCGGGGAGCTGTTTTTT.

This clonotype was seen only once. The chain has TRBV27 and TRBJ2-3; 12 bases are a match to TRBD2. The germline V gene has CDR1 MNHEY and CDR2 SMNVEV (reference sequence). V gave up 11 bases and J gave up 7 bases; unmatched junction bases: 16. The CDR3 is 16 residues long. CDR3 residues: CAGTSFRLAGDNTQYF. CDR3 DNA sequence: TGTGCCGGCACTTCCTTTAGACTAGCGGGGGATAATACGCAGTATTTT.

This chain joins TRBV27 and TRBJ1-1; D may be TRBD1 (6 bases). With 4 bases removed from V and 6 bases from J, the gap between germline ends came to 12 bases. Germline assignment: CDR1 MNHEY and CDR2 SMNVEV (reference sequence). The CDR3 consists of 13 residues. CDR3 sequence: CASSSPRGPEAFF. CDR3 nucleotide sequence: TGTGCCAGCAGTTCGCCGCGGGGGCCTGAAGCTTTCTTT.